Reported below is one T cell receptor (beta chain). In germline, CDR1 is KGHSH, CDR2 LQKENI. This CDR3 is built from 13 residues. V lost 2 bases to trimming and J lost 4 bases, with 8 bases between them. These data are taken from a study of blood T cell repertoires in COVID-19. In the study's own analysis: Reference gene primer amplification gave nucleated cell count estimates. Produced via immunoSEQ multiplex PCR; TCRdb's table is partial and in-frame only. That table gives V, J and clone size, and the DNA gave D and trimming. In the table there are about 160,000 clones, around 90% of which are singletons.

Sequencing used peripheral blood. The chain joins TRBV18 to TRBJ1-1; D call uncertain. The sequence was collected from an older woman who had recovered from COVID-19. This CDR3 is CASSPLGSTEAFF. The CDR3 DNA sequence: TGTGCCAGCTCACCATTAGGGAGCACTGAAGCTTTCTTT.